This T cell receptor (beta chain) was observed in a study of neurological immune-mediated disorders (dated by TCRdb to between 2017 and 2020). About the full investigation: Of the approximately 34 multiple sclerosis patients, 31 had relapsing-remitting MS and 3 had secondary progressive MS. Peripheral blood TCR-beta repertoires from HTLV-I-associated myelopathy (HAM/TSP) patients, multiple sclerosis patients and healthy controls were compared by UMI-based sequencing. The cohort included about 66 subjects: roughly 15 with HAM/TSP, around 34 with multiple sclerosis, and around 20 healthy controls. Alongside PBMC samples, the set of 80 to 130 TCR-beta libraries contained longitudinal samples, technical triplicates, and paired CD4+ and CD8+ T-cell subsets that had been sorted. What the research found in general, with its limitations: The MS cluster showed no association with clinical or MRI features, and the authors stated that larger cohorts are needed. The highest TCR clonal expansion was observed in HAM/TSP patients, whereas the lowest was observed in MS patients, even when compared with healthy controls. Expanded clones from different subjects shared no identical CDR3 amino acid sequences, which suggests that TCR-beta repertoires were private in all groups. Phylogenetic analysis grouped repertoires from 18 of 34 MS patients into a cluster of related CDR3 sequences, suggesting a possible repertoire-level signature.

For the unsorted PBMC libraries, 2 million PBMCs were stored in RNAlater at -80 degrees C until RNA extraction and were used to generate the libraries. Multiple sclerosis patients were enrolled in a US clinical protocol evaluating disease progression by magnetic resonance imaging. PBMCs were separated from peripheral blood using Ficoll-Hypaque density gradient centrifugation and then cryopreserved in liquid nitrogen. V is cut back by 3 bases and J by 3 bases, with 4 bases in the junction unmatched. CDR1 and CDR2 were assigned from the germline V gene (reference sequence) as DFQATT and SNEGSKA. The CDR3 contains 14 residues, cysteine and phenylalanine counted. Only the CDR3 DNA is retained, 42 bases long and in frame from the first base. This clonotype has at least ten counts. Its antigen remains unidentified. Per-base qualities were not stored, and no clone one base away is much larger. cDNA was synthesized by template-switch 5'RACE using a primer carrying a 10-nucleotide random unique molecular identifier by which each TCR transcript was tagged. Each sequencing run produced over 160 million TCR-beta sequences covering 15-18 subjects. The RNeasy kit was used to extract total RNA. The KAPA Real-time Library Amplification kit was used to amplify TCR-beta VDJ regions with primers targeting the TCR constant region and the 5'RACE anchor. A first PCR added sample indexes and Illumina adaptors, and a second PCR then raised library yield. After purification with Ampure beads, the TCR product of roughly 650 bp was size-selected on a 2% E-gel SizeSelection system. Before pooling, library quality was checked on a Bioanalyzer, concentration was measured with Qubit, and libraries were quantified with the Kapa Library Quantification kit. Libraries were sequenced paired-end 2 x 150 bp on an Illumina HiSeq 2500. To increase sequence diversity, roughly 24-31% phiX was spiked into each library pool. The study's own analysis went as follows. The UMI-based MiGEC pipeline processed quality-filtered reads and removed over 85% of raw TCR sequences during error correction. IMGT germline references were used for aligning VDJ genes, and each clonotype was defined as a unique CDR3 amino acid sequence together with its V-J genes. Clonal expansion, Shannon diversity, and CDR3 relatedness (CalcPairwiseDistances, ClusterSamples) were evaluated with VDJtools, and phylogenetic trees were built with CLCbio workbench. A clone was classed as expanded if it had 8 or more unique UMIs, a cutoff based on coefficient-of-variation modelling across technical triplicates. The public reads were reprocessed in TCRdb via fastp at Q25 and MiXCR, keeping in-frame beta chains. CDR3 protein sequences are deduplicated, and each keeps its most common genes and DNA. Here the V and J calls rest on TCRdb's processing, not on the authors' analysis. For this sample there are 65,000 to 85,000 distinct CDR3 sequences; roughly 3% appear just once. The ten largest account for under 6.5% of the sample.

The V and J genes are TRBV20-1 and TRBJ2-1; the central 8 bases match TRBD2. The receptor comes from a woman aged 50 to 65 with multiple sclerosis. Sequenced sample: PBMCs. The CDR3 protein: CSASGLAVYNEQFF. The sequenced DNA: TGCAGTGCTAGTGGACTAGCTGTCTACAATGAGCAGTTCTTC.